This T cell receptor beta chain was sequenced during a study of cytomegalovirus exposure and HLA in healthy donors. Study as a whole: About 200 million T cells yielded some 120 million unique TCR beta sequences in earlier analysis.

Study-wide results and caveats: Solely CMV serostatus was available to characterize immune exposure. In vitro work confirmed that a few CMV-associated chains recognize CMV antigens. Overall, approximately 150 TCR beta chains were annotated as cytomegalovirus-associated.

There are 16 residues in the CDR3. Germline CDR1 reads SGHDT; CDR2 reads YYEEEE. V dropped 0 bases and J dropped 5; count of bases not matched to a gene: 5. As to this clone: What it recognizes is unknown.

Primers for the PCR totalled 60 Vbeta and 13 Jbeta. Some clones are missing from TCRdb's copy, which holds only in-frame ones; the method was immunoSEQ multiplex PCR. Its table lists around 36,000 clones. This sequence was found in a woman under 40 in good health and CMV-seropositive. Sequenced: PBMCs. The V call is TRBV5-6, the J call TRBJ2-1; 10 nucleotides agree with TRBD2. The CDR3 nucleotides read TGTGCCAGCAGCTTGGGGCTAGCGGGGGCTCACAATGAGCAGTTCTTC. As protein: CASSLGLAGAHNEQFF.